This T cell receptor (beta chain) was retrieved from a study of spatial heterogeneity in lung cancer. CDR1 SGHTA and CDR2 FQGNSA come from the germline V gene. V was clipped by 5 bases and J by 4 bases, with 10 bases between them. CDR3 size: 13 residues. Time point meaning: sample taken at primary tumor resection. TCRdb processed the 5' RACE reads anew with MiXCR; each CDR3 protein has one entry. The sample contains more than 65,000 distinct CDR3 sequences, about 7.8% of which appear only once. This clonotype was counted at least ten times. The chain carries TRBV7-2 and TRBJ2-3, with no clear D. The source of this sequence is a male donor with early-stage non-small cell lung cancer. Specimen: PBMCs, collected at surgery. CDR3 in amino acids: CASSTALADTQYF. In nucleotides, the CDR3 is TGTGCCAGCAGCACGGCCTTGGCAGATACGCAGTATTTT.